These 2 T cell receptor beta chains share one sample of origin, sequenced in a study of Ad26.COV2.S vaccination and SARS-CoV-2 variants. Treatment of the sample: 15 to 20 received Ad26.COV2.S at low or high dose, single or two shots; 5 received placebo; per-sample allocation not given. All samples were drawn on day 63, counting from the first vaccine or placebo injection. The data were produced by immunoSEQ multiplex PCR, yet TCRdb's version contains in-frame clones alone and is incomplete. The data show 300,000 to 350,000 clones, with 86% seen just once and around a tenth held by the top ten. The material sequenced was peripheral blood, taken in a trial of Ad26.COV2.S vaccine versus placebo. These TCRs come from a person between 18 and 65 years old who received the Ad26.COV2.S COVID-19 vaccine or a placebo.

The genes are TRBV5-1 and TRBJ2-5; perhaps TRBD1 as D (5 bases). The CDR3 length is 13 residues. Germline V lookup: CDR1 SGHRS, CDR2 YFSETQ. Trimming left V 6 bases short and J 2 bases short, with 11 bases between. DNA of the CDR3: TGCGCCAGCAAAACGACAGTTCAAGAGACCCAGTACTTC. Translation gives CASKTTVQETQYF.

The chain carries TRBV18 and TRBJ2-4, with a weak D call TRBD1 (5 bases). Deletions cut 3 bases from V and 0 bases from J, with 18 bases between. The germline CDR1 and CDR2 sequences are KGHSH and LQKENI. The CDR3 loop spans 18 amino acids. The chain's CDR3 is CASSPDWEGALAKNIQYF. The CDR3 DNA is TGTGCCAGCTCACCCGACTGGGAAGGGGCATTAGCCAAAAACATTCAGTACTTC.